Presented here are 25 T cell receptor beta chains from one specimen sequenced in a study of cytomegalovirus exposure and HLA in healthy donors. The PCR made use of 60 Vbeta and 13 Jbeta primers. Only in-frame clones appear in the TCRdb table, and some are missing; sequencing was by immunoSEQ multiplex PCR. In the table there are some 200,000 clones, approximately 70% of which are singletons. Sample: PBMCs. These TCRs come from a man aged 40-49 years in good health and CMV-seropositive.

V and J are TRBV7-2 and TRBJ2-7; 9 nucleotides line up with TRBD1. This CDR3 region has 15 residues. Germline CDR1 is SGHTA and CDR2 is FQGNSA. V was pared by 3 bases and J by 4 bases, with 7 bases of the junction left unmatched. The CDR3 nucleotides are TGTGCCAGCAGCTTTACACCCGGGACAGGGTACGAGCAGTACTTC. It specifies CASSFTPGTGYEQYF.

The CDR3: CASNNRDRGYGYTF. The CDR3 nucleotides read TGTGCCAGTAACAACCGGGACAGGGGCTATGGCTACACCTTC. The chain recombines TRBV19 with TRBJ1-2; 10 nucleotides align to TRBD1. This CDR3 contains 14 residues. Germline V gene sequence: CDR1 LNHDA, CDR2 SQIVND (reference sequence). The V segment lost 7 bases and the J segment 4 bases; nucleotides outside the gene matches: 6. The whole variable domain, remainder taken from reference TRBV19 and TRBJ1-2, is DGGITQSPKYLFRKEGQNVTLSCEQNLNHDAMYWYRQDPGQGLRLIYYSQIVNDFQKGDIAEGYSVSREKKESFPLTVTSAQKNPTAFYLCASNNRDRGYGYTFGSGTRLTVV.

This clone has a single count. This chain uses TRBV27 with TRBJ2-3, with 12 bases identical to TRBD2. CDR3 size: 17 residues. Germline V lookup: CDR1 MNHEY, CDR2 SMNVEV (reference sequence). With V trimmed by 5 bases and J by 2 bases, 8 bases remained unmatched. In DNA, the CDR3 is TGTGCCAGCAGTAAGCGACTAGCGGGGGCCCTCACAGATACGCAGTATTTT. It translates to CASSKRLAGALTDTQYF.

The CDR3 protein is CASSLYSGEIGRAFF. The CDR3 DNA is TGTGCCAGCAGCTTATATTCGGGAGAGATCGGACGGGCTTTCTTT. V is TRBV11-2 and J is TRBJ1-1; no firm D call. With 2 bases removed from V and 11 bases from J, the gap between germline ends came to 21 bases. The CDR3 spans 15 residues. Germline CDR1 and CDR2: SGHAT and FQNNGV.

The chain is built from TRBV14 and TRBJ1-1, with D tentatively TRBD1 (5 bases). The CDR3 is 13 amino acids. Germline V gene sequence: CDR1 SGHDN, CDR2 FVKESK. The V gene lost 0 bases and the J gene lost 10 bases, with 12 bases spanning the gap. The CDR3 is CASSQEVGRAAFF. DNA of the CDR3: TGTGCCAGCAGCCAAGAGGTGGGGCGTGCAGCTTTCTTT.

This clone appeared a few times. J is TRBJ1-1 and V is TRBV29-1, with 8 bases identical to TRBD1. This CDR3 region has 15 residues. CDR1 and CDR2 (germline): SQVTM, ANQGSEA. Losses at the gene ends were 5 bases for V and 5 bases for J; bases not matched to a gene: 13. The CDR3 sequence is CSVPGQGVVGTEAFF. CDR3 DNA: TGCAGCGTTCCCGGACAGGGAGTGGTCGGGACTGAAGCTTTCTTT.

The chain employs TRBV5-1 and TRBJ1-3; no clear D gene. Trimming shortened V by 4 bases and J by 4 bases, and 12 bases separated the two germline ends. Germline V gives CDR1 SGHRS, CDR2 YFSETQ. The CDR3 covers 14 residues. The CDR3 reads CASSPAPSGNTIYF. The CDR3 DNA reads TGCGCCAGCAGCCCCGCGCCCTCGGGAAACACCATATATTTT.

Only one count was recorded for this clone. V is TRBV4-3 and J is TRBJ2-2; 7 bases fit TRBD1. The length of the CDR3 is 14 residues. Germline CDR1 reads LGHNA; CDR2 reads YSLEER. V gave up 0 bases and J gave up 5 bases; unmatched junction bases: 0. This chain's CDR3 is CASSQEQGTGELFF. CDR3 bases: TGCGCCAGCAGCCAAGAACAGGGGACCGGGGAGCTGTTTTTT.

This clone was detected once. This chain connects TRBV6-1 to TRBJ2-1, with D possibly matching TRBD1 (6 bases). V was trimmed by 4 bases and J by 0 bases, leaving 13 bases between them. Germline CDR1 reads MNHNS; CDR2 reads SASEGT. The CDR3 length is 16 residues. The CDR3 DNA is TGTGCCAGCAGTGGAGTGGACAGAAGCTCCTACAATGAGCAGTTCTTC. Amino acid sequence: CASSGVDRSSYNEQFF.

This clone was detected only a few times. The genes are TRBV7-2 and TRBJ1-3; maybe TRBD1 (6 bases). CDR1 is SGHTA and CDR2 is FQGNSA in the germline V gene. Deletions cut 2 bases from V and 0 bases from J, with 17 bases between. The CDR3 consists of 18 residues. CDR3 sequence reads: CASSLWRGTGGSGNTIYF. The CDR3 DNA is TGTGCCAGCAGCTTATGGAGGGGGACGGGGGGCTCTGGAAACACCATATATTTT.

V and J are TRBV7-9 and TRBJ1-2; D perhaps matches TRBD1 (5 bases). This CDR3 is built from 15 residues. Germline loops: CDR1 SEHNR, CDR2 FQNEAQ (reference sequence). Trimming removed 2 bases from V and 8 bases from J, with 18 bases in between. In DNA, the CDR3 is TGTGCCAGCAGCTTATCCCAGGGCTTCCAAGGAGGCTACACCTTC. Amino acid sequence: CASSLSQGFQGGYTF. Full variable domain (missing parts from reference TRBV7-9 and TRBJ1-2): DTGVSQNPRHKITKRGQNVTFRCDPISEHNRLYWYRQTLGQGPEFLTYFQNEAQLEKSRLLSDRFSAERPKGSFSTLEIQRTEQGDSAMYLCASSLSQGFQGGYTFGSGTRLTVV.

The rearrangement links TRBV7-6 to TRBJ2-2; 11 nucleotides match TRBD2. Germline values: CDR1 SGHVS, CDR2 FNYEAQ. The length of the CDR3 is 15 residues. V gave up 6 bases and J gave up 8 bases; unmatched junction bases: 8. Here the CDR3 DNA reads TGTGCCAGCAGTCCTCTAGCGGGGGGTCCTGGGGAGCTGTTTTTT. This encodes CASSPLAGGPGELFF.

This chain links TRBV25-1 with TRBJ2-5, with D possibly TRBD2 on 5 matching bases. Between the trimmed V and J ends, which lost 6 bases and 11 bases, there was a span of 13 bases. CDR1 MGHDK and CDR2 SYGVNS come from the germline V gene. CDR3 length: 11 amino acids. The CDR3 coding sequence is TGTGCCAGCAGCCAGGCGGGTGAGCAGTACTTC. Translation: CASSQAGEQYF.

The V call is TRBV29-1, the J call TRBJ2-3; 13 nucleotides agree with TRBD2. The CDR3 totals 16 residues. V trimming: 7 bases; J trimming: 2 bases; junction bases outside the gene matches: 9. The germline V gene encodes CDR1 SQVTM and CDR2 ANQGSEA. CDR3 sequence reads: CSASGGLAGNTDTQYF. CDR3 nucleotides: TGCAGCGCCTCCGGGGGACTAGCGGGGAACACAGATACGCAGTATTTT.

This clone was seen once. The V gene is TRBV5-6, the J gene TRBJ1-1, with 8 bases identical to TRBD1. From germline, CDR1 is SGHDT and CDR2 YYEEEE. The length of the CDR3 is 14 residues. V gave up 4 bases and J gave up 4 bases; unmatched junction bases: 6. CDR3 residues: CASSVTGVLTEAFF. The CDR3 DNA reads TGTGCCAGCAGCGTGACAGGGGTCCTCACTGAAGCTTTCTTT.

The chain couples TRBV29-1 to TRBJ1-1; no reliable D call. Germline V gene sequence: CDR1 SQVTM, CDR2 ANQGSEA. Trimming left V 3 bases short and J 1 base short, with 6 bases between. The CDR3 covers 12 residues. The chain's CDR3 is CSVENGNTEAFF. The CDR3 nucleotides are TGCAGCGTTGAGAACGGGAACACTGAAGCTTTCTTT.

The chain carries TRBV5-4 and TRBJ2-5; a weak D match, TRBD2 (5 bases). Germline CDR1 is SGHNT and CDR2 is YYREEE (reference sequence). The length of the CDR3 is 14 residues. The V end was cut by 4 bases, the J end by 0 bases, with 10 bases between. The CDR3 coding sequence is TGTGCCAGCAGCCCGGACTGGAACCAAGAGACCCAGTACTTC. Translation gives CASSPDWNQETQYF. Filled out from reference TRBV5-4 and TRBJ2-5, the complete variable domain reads ETGVTQSPTHLIKTRGQQVTLRCSSQSGHNTVSWYQQALGQGPQFIFQYYREEENGRGNFPPRFSGLQFPNYSSELNVNALELDDSALYLCASSPDWNQETQYFGPGTRLLVL.

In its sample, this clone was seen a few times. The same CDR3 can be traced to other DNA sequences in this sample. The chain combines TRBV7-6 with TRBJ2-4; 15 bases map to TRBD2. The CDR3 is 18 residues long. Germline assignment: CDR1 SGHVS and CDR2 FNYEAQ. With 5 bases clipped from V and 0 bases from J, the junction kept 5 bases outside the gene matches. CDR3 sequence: CASSRGLAGGRAKNIQYF. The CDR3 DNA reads TGTGCCAGCAGCCGGGGACTAGCGGGGGGCCGAGCCAAAAACATTCAGTACTTC.

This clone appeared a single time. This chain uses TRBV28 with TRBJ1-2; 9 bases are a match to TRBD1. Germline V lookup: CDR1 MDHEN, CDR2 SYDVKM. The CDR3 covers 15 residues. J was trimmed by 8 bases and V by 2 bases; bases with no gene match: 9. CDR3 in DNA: TGTGCCAGCAGTTTACGGGGACAGGGTCCCTTAGGCTACACCTTC. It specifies CASSLRGQGPLGYTF.

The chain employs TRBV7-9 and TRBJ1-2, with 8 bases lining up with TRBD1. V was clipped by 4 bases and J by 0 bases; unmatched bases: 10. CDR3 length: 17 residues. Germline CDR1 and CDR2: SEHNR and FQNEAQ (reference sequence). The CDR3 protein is CASSSPFRDRTNYGYTF. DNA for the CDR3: TGTGCCAGCAGCTCCCCTTTCCGGGACAGGACTAACTATGGCTACACCTTC.

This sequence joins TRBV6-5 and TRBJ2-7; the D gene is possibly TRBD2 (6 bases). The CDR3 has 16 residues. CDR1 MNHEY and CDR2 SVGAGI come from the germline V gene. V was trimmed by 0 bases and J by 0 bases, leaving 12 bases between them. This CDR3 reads CASSYSGRGNSYEQYF. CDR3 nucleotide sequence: TGTGCCAGCAGTTACTCCGGCCGCGGGAACTCCTACGAGCAGTACTTC.

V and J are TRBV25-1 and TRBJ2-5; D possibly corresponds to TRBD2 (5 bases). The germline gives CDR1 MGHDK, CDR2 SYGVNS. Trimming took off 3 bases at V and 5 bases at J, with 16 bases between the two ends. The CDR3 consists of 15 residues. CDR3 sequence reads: CASSDGMASWETQYF. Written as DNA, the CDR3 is TGTGCCAGCAGTGACGGGATGGCTAGCTGGGAGACCCAGTACTTC.

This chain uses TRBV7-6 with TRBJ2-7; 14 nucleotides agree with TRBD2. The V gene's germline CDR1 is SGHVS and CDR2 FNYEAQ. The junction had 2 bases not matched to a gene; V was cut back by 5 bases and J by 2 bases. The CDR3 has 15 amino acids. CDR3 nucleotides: TGTGCCAGCAGCCGACTAGCGGGGGGGGCCTACGAGCAGTACTTC. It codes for CASSRLAGGAYEQYF.

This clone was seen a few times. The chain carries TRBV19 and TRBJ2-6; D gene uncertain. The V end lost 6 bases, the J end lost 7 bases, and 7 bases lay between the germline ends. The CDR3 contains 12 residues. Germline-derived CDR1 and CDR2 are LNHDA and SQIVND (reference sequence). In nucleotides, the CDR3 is TGTGCCAGTAGGCCGAGAGCCAACGTCCTGACTTTC. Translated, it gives CASRPRANVLTF.

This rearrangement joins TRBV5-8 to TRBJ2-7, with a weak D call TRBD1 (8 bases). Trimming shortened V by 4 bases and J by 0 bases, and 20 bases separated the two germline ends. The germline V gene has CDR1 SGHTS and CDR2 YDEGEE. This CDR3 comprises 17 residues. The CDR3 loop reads CASSSGTGGGRSYEQYF. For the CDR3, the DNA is TGTGCCAGCAGCAGCGGGACAGGTGGGGGACGCTCCTACGAGCAGTACTTC.